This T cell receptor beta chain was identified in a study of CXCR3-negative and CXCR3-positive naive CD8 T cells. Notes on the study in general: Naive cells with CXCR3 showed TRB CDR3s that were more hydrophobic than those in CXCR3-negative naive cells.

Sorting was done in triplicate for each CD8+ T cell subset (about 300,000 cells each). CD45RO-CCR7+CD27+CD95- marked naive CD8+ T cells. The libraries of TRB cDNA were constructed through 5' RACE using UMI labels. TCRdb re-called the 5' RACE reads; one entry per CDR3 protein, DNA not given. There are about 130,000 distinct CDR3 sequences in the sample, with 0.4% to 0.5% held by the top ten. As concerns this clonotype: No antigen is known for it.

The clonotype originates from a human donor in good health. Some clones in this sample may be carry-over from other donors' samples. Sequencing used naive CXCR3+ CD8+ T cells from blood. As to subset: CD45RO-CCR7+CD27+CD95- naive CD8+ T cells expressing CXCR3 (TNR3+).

Here the CDR3 reads CASGWVTSAETQYF. V and J are TRBV5-1 and TRBJ2-5; lacking DNA, the TRBD2 call made by TCRdb goes unchecked. CDR1 and CDR2 from the germline V gene are SGHRS and YFSETQ. CDR3 length: 14 amino acids.